This T cell receptor beta chain was profiled in a study of CD8+ T cells in alopecia areata. Looking at the study overall: The duration of tofacitinib was 6 to 18 months, with 6 months off drug afterward.

RNA was extracted and reverse transcribed into cDNA as the sequencing template. Data came from immunoSEQ multiplex PCR; TCRdb stores just in-frame clones and leaves some out. This sample has 75,000 to 100,000 clones; 41% occur once, and the top ten carry 1% to 1.5%. The study's findings and limits: The study found higher clonality in lesional than normal scalp, especially in alopecia totalis/universalis. Among the cells sequenced in scalp samples are also the resident alphabeta T cells of normal skin.

Peripheral blood, together with lesional scalp punch biopsies, was collected from alopecia areata patients. Concerning this clone: Its antigen is not known.

The germline gives CDR1 SGHVS, CDR2 FNYEAQ. J was trimmed by 5 bases and V by 3 bases; bases with no gene match: 5. This CDR3 comprises 14 residues. The rearrangement uses TRBV7-6 and TRBJ2-5; 8 nucleotides match TRBD1. Sequencing was performed on CD4+ T cells sorted from blood. The receptor was isolated from a human donor with alopecia areata. The CDR3 DNA sequence: TGTGCCAGCAGCTTTGCAGGGGGCTGGGAGACCCAGTACTTC. Protein: CASSFAGGWETQYF.